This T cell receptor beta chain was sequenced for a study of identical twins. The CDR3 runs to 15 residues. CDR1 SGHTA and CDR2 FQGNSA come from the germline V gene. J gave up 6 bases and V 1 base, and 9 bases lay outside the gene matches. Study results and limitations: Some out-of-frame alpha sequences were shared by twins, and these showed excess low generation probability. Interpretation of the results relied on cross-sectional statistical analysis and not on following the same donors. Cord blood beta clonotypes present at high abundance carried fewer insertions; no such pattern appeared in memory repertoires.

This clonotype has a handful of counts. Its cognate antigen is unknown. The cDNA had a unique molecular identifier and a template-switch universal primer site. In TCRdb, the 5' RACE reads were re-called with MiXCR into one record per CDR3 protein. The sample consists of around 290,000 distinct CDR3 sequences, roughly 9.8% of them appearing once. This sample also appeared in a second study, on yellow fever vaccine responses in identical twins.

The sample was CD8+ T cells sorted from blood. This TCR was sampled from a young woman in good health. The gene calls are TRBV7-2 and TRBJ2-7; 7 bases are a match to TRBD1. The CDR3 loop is CASSLVDTGESEQYF. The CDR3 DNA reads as TGTGCCAGCAGCTTAGTTGATACAGGGGAGAGCGAGCAGTACTTC.